The clone carrying this T cell receptor (beta chain) was seen ten or more times. Antigen specificity is unknown. These data belong to a study of T cells in Graves' hyperthyroidism and ophthalmopathy. Study-wide results and caveats: Patients with ophthalmopathy were separated from those with stable hyperthyroidism by a 13 V-J model. Expanded thyroid clonotypes (above 0.001) were mostly also found in blood.

Cells are PBMCs isolated from 9 to 10 ml of fresh blood. Amplification targeted TCR beta CDR3 regions from RNA transcripts. The study used the HTBI primer set for a first-round RT-PCR of the TCR CDR3. TCRdb ran MiXCR on the multiplex PCR reads and lists one entry per CDR3 protein. Of hundreds of thousands of distinct CDR3 sequences listed, roughly 13% were seen once; the top ten hold approximately 35%. The sequence was collected from a woman between 40 and 50 years old with Graves' ophthalmopathy. Sequencing was performed on blood.

The CDR3 DNA is TGCAGCGTCCTCGGCGGTCCTAATGAAAAACTGTTTTTT. Amino acids: CSVLGGPNEKLFF. The chain carries TRBV29-1 and TRBJ1-4; D is unclear. This CDR3 is built from 13 residues. V lost 6 bases and J 3 bases, leaving 11 bases between the germline ends. Germline-derived CDR1 and CDR2 are SQVTM and ANQGSEA.